This T cell receptor (beta chain) was sequenced during a study of cytomegalovirus exposure and HLA in healthy donors. Study-level findings and limits: Cytomegalovirus status was reportedly diagnosed by the classifier with high specificity and sensitivity.

Trimming removed 0 bases from V and 5 bases from J; junction bases left unmatched: 8. The CDR3 covers 16 residues. CDR1 is SGHDT, CDR2 YYEEEE, per germline. As regards this clone: Its specificity is not known.

The PCR employed 60 Vbeta primers together with 13 Jbeta primers. Repertoires were generated with immunoSEQ multiplex PCR, while TCRdb's copy carries only in-frame clones and drops some. The data show some 110,000 clones, roughly two thirds seen once. The rearrangement joins TRBV5-6 to TRBJ2-7, with 10 bases that match TRBD1. The sequence was collected from a woman aged 25 to 39 in good health and CMV-seronegative. The sequencing input was PBMCs. The chain's CDR3 is CASSLGGQGLGDEQYF. The CDR3 coding sequence is TGTGCCAGCAGCTTGGGGGGACAGGGGTTGGGTGACGAGCAGTACTTC.